The next 17 T cell receptor beta chains were all read from a single sample in a study of immune evolution from preneoplasia to lung adenocarcinoma. Libraries were prepared by immunoSEQ multiplex PCR; TCRdb keeps only in-frame clonotypes and omits some of them. The sample contains 7,500 to 9,500 clones, about 86% of which appear only once. Sample: FFPE invasive lung adenocarcinoma tissue. The source of these receptors is a person aged 50 to 70 with lung adenocarcinoma.

The J gene is TRBJ1-5, the V gene TRBV9; D unclear. The germline CDR1 and CDR2 sequences are SGDLS and YYNGEE. V was cut by 0 bases and J by 5 bases, with 6 bases left in between. The CDR3 runs to 13 residues. In nucleotides, the CDR3 is TGTGCCAGCAGCGTAGATTCATATCAGCCCCAGCATTTT. It is translated as CASSVDSYQPQHF.

The chain employs TRBV7-9 and TRBJ2-7; tentatively, D is TRBD1 (5 bases). V was pared by 1 base and J by 4 bases, with 11 bases between. There are 14 residues in the CDR3. Germline-derived CDR1 and CDR2 are SEHNR and FQNEAQ (reference sequence). CDR3 in DNA: TGTGCCAGCAGCTTAGGGGGCCCCGGGTACGAGCAGTACTTC. Amino acids: CASSLGGPGYEQYF.

The chain carries TRBV6-1 and TRBJ1-1; no firm D call. Germline V gene data show CDR1 as MNHNS and CDR2 as SASEGT. V lost 1 base to trimming and J lost 5 bases, with 14 bases between them. The CDR3 covers 15 residues. CDR3 DNA sequence: TGTGCCAGCAGTGAAGTGAATGTGGATGGGACTGAAGCTTTCTTT. Amino acids: CASSEVNVDGTEAFF.

This chain joins TRBV7-9 and TRBJ2-2; D possibly corresponds to TRBD1 (6 bases). With 0 bases removed from V and 1 base from J, the gap between germline ends came to 9 bases. CDR1 SEHNR and CDR2 FQNEAQ come from the germline V gene (reference sequence). The CDR3 is 16 residues long. For the CDR3, the DNA is TGTGCCAGCAGCTTAGCGATGACAGGGAACACCGGGGAGCTGTTTTTT. It codes for CASSLAMTGNTGELFF.

The DNA for the CDR3 is TGTGCCAGCAGCTTAGAGTCGGGAGGCCCCACCTACGAGCAGTACTTC. Translated, it gives CASSLESGGPTYEQYF. The V and J genes are TRBV7-8 and TRBJ2-7, with TRBD2 matching 7 bases. Germline V gives CDR1 SGHVS, CDR2 FQNEAQ. Trimming took 1 base from V and 2 from J; bases not matched to a gene: 8. The CDR3 extends over 16 amino acids.

The chain combines TRBV27 with TRBJ2-5; D may be TRBD1 or TRBD2 (7 bases each). Germline V gene lookup returns CDR1 MNHEY and CDR2 SMNVEV (reference sequence). V lost 5 bases and J 5 bases, leaving 12 bases between the germline ends. The CDR3 covers 13 residues. The DNA for the CDR3 is TGTGCCAGCAGTGGTCAGGGGGGGGAGACCCAGTACTTC. Encoded protein: CASSGQGGETQYF.

This chain uses TRBV7-9 with TRBJ1-2, with 9 bases aligning to TRBD1. Germline V lookup: CDR1 SEHNR, CDR2 FQNEAQ (reference sequence). Germline trimming cut 3 bases from V and 6 bases from J; bases unmatched to any gene: 2. This CDR3 contains 13 residues. Written as DNA, the CDR3 is TGTGCCAGCAGCTTGGGACAGGGAAATGGCTACACCTTC. This translates into CASSLGQGNGYTF.

Notes on this clone: Other nucleotide sequences from this sample produce the same CDR3. J is TRBJ1-1 and V is TRBV7-3; no definite D call. Germline V gives CDR1 SGHTA, CDR2 FQGTGA. V was cut by 5 bases and J by 1 base, with 5 bases left in between. This CDR3 has 12 residues. In DNA, the CDR3 is TGTGCCAGCAGCGGGCCGAACACTGAAGCTTTCTTT. This encodes CASSGPNTEAFF.

The CDR3 region is CSVATSLGLSQYF. The CDR3 DNA sequence: TGCAGCGTTGCCACTTCTCTGGGGTTATCGCAGTACTTC. The chain couples TRBV29-1 to TRBJ2-7; D ambiguous. Germline lookup yields CDR1 SQVTM and CDR2 ANQGSEA. The V end lost 4 bases, the J end lost 9 bases, and 19 bases lay between the germline ends. The CDR3 contains 13 residues.

This chain joins TRBV9 and TRBJ2-1; TRBD2 is a possible D gene (5 bases). The CDR3 is 15 amino acids. V dropped 2 bases and J dropped 7 bases, with 16 bases sitting between them. Germline V lookup: CDR1 SGDLS, CDR2 YYNGEE. This chain's CDR3 is CASSVSSEGWNEQFF. The CDR3 coding sequence is TGTGCCAGCAGCGTTAGTAGCGAGGGCTGGAATGAGCAGTTCTTC.

V usage is TRBV4-1 and J usage is TRBJ1-2; 9 positions match TRBD1. CDR1 and CDR2 from the germline V gene are MGHRA and YSYEKL. The CDR3 has 16 amino acids. Trimming took 6 bases from V and 5 from J; bases not matched to a gene: 13. CDR3 amino acids: CASRLSPGQGGYGYTF. CDR3 nucleotides: TGCGCCAGCAGGCTTTCTCCGGGACAGGGCGGGTATGGCTACACCTTC.

Here the CDR3 DNA reads TGTGCCAGTACACGGGACAGGGGGCGCGGTGAAGCTTTCTTT. The encoded protein is CASTRDRGRGEAFF. V usage is TRBV19 and J usage is TRBJ1-1; 12 bases line up with TRBD1. Germline trimming cut 7 bases from V and 7 bases from J; bases unmatched to any gene: 7. CDR1 is LNHDA, CDR2 SQIVND, per germline (reference sequence). The CDR3 runs 14 residues. The full variable domain, completed using reference TRBV19 and TRBJ1-1, is DGGITQSPKYLFRKEGQNVTLSCEQNLNHDAMYWYRQDPGQGLRLIYYSQIVNDFQKGDIAEGYSVSREKKESFPLTVTSAQKNPTAFYLCASTRDRGRGEAFFGQGTRLTVV.

This clone was counted only a few times. The V call is TRBV10-1, the J call TRBJ2-3; TRBD2 matches 7 bases. The CDR3 contains 14 residues. V dropped 4 bases and J dropped 2; count of bases not matched to a gene: 3. CDR1 and CDR2 from the germline V gene are WNHNN and SYGVQD (reference sequence). This CDR3 reads CASSGERDTDTQYF. In DNA, the CDR3 is TGCGCCAGCAGTGGCGAGCGGGACACAGATACGCAGTATTTT.

The chain recombines TRBV6-6 with TRBJ2-5, with D perhaps matching TRBD2 (6 bases). Germline-derived CDR1 and CDR2 are MNHNY and SVGAGI (reference sequence). The V end was cut by 10 bases, the J end by 7 bases, with 19 bases between. The CDR3 consists of 13 residues. The CDR3 coding sequence is TGTGCCACCAACTGGGAAGGGGAGGCGACCCAGTACTTC. Protein sequence: CATNWEGEATQYF.

This chain links TRBV7-8 with TRBJ2-7; TRBD2 matches at 11 bases. This CDR3 contains 18 residues. V gave up 5 bases and J gave up 5 bases; unmatched junction bases: 17. Germline V gives CDR1 SGHVS, CDR2 FQNEAQ. CDR3 amino acids: CASSLIASLAGDGHEQYF. CDR3 nucleotide sequence: TGTGCCAGCAGCCTCATAGCATCACTAGCGGGGGACGGCCACGAGCAGTACTTC.

The gene calls are TRBV11-2 and TRBJ2-1; D not resolved. Per germline, CDR1 SGHAT and CDR2 FQNNGV. Trimming stripped 5 bases from V and 0 bases from J, with 11 bases between. The CDR3 sequence is 15 residues long. CDR3 loop: CASSPTPSSYNEQFF. CDR3 nucleotides: TGTGCCAGCAGCCCCACACCTAGCTCCTACAATGAGCAGTTCTTC.

This rearrangement joins TRBV27 to TRBJ2-2; 11 nucleotides match TRBD1. Unmatched junction bases numbered 11, after V lost 1 base and J lost 4 bases. The germline V gene encodes CDR1 MNHEY and CDR2 SMNVEV (reference sequence). The CDR3 covers 19 residues. The CDR3 spells CASSLFGWTGGAGTGELFF. CDR3 nucleotides: TGTGCCAGCAGTTTATTTGGTTGGACAGGGGGCGCCGGCACCGGGGAGCTGTTTTTT.